This entry features one TCR beta chain sequence. The record originates from a study of STAT5B mutations in CD4+ large granular lymphocyte leukemia. Assay: immunoSEQ multiplex PCR; the TCRdb copy retains only in-frame clones and omits some. The sample lists about 30,000 clones; 70% to 85% were seen once. Germline values: CDR1 LNHNV, CDR2 YYDKDF (reference sequence). This CDR3 is built from 14 residues. V was clipped by 3 bases and J by 2 bases, with 10 bases between them. This chain uses TRBV15 with TRBJ1-1; D might be TRBD1 (5 bases). This receptor was taken from a human donor in good health. The source material was CD4+ T cells from blood buffy coats. CDR3 bases: TGTGCCACCAGCAGTCGTCAGGGCAACACTGAAGCTTTCTTT. This translates into CATSSRQGNTEAFF.